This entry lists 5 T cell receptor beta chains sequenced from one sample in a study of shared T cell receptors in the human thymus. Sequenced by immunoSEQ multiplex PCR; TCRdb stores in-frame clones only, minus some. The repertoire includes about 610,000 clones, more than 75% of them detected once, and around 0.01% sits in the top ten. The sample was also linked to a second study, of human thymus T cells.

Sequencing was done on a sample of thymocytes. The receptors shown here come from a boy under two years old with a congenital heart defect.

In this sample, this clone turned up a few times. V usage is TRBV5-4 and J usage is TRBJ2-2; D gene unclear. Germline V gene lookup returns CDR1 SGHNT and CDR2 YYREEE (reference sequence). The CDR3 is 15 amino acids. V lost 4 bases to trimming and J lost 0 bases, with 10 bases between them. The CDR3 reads CASSLTTPNTGELFF. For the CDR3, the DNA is TGTGCCAGCAGCCTGACAACACCGAACACCGGGGAGCTGTTTTTT.

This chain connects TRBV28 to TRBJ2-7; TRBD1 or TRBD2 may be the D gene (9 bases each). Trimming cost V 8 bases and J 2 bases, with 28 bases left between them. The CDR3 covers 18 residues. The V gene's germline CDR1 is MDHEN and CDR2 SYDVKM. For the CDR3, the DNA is TGTGCCAGCGGACACAGGGGGCCTCTAGCGGGACTAACCTACGAGCAGTACTTC. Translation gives CASGHRGPLAGLTYEQYF.

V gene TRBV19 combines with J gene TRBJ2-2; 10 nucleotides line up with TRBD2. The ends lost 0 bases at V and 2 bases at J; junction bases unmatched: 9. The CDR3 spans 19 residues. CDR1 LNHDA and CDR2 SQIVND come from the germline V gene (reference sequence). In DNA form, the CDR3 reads TGTGCCAGTAGTATAGAAATGGGGACTAGCGTATTCAACACCGGGGAGCTGTTTTTT. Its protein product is CASSIEMGTSVFNTGELFF.

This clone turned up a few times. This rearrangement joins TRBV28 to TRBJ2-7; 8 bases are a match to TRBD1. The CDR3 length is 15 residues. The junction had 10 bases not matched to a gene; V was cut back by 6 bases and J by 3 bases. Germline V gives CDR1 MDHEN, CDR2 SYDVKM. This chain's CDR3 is CASSPNPGGRYEQYF. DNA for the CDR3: TGTGCCAGCAGCCCGAACCCAGGGGGCCGCTACGAGCAGTACTTC. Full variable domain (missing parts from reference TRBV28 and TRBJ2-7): DVKVTQSSRYLVKRTGEKVFLECVQDMDHENMFWYRQDPGLGLRLIYFSYDVKMKEKGDIPEGYSVSREKKERFSLILESASTNQTSMYLCASSPNPGGRYEQYFGPGTRLTVT.

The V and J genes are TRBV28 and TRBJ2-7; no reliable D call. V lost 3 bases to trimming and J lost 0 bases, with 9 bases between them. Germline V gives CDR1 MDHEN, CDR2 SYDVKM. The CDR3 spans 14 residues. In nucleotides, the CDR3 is TGTGCCAGCAGTTTCGGCGGCAGCTCCTACGAGCAGTACTTC. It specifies CASSFGGSSYEQYF.